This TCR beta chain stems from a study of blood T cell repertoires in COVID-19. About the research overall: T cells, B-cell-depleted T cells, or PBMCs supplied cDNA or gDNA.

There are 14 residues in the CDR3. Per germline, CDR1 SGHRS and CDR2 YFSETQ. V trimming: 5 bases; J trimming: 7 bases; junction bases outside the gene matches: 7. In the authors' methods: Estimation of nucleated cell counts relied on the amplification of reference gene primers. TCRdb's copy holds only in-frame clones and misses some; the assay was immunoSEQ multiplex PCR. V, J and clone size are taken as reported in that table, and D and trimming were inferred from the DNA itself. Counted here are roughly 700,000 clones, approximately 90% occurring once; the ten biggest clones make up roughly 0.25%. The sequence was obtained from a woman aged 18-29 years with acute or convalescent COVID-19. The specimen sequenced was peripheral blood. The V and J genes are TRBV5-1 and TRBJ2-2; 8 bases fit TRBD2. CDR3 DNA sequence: TGCGCCAGCAGAACTAGCGGCATCATCGGGGAGCTGTTTTTT. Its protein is CASRTSGIIGELFF.